This T cell receptor (beta chain) was sequenced for a study of PD-1 blockade in classical Hodgkin lymphoma. The data were produced by immunoSEQ multiplex PCR, yet TCRdb's version contains in-frame clones alone and is incomplete. The sample holds 40,000 or so clones; roughly 86% are singletons and the top ten take just over 5.5%. In the case of this clone: What it recognizes is unknown.

Study results and caveats: By C4D1 there was a significant rise in CD4+ TCR diversity but not in CD8+ TCR diversity.

Every patient was affected by relapse after autologous stem cell transplantation, while exposure to brentuximab vedotin was not uniform. Best outcomes ranged across complete response, partial response and progressive disease. V lost 4 bases and J lost 5, with 10 bases in between. The CDR3 has 13 amino acids. CDR1 SGHNT and CDR2 YYREEE come from the germline V gene (reference sequence). The chain recombines TRBV5-4 with TRBJ2-4; D gene unclear. Sequenced here: peripheral blood mononuclear cells (PBMCs), sampled before the second cycle of nivolumab. This receptor was identified in a human donor with classical Hodgkin lymphoma. CDR3 DNA sequence: TGTGCCAGCAGCAAAAACAGCCAAAACATTCAGTACTTC. Protein sequence: CASSKNSQNIQYF. The entire variable domain, with the rest obtained from reference TRBV5-4 and TRBJ2-4, is as follows: ETGVTQSPTHLIKTRGQQVTLRCSSQSGHNTVSWYQQALGQGPQFIFQYYREEENGRGNFPPRFSGLQFPNYSSELNVNALELDDSALYLCASSKNSQNIQYFGAGTRLSVL.